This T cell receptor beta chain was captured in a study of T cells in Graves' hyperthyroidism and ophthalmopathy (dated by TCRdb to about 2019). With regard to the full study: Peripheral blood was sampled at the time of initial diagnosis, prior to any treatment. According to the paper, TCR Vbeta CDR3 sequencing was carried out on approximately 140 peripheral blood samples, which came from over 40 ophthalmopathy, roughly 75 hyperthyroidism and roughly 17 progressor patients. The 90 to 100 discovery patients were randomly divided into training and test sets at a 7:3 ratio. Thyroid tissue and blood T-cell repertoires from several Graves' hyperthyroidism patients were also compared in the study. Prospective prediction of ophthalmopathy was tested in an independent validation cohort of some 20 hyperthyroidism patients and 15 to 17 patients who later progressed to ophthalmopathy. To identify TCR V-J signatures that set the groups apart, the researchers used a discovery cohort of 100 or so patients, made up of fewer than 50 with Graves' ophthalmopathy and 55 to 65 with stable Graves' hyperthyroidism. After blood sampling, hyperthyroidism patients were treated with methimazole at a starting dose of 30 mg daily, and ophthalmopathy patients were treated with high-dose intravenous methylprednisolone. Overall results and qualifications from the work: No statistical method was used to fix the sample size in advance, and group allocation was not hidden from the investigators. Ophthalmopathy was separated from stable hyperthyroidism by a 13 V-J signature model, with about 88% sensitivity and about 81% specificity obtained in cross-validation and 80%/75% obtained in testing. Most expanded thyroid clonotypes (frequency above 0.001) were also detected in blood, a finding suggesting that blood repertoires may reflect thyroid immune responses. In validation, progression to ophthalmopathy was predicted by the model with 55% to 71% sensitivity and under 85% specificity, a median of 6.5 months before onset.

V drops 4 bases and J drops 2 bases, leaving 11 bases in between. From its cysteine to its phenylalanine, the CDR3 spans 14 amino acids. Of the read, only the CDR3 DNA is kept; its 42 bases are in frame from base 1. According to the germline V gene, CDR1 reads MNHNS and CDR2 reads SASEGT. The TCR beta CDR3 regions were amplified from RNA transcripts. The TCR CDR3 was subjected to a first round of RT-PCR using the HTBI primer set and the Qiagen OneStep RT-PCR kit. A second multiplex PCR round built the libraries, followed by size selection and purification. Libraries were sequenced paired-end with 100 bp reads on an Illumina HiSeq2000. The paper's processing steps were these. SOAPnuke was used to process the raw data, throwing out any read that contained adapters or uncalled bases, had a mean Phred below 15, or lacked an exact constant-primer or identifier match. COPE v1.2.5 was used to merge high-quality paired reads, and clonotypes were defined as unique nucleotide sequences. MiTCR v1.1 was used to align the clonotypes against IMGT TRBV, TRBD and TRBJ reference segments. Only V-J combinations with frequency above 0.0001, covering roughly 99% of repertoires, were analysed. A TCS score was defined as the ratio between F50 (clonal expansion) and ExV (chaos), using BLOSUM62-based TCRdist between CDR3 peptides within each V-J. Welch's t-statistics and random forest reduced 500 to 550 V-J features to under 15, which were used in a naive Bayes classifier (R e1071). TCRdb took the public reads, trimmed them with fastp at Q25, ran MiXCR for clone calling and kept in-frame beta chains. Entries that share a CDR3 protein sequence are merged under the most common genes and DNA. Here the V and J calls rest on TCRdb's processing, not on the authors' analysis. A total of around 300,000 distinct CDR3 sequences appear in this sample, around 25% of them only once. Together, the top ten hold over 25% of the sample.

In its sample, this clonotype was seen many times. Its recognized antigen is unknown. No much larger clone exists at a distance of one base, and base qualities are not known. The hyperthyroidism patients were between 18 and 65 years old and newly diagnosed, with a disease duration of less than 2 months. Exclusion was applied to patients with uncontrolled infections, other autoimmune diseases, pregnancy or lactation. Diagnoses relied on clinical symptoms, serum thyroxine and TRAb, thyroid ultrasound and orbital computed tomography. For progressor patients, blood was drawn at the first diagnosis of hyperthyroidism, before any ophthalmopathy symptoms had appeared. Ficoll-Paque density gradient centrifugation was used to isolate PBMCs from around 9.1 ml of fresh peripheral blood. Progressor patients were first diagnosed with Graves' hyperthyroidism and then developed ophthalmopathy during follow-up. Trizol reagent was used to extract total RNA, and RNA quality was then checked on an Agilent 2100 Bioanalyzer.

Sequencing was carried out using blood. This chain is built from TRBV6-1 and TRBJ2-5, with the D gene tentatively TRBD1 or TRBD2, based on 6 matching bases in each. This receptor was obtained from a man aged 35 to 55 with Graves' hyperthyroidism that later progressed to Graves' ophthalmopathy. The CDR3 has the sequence CASSGWGAQETQYF. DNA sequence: TGTGCCAGCAGTGGGTGGGGGGCGCAAGAGACCCAGTACTTC.